Each of the 5 T cell receptor beta chains below was sequenced from the same sample in a study of CD8 T cells in ankylosing spondylitis (dated by TCRdb to 2015 to 2018). General study outcomes and caveats: Blood from ankylosing spondylitis patients appeared to be characterized by a TCR beta motif composed of about eight highly homologous amino acid variants.

Their cognate antigens are unknown. Library generation was performed with 5' RACE. Sequencing was performed on an Illumina HiSeq 2500. In-frame beta chains were kept once TCRdb had trimmed the public reads at Q25 with fastp and called clones with MiXCR. CDR3 protein sequences are deduplicated, and each keeps its most common genes and DNA. This sample lists roughly 440,000 distinct CDR3 sequences; 17% were detected once. The ten largest account for approximately 0.93% of the sample. Sample: blood, either unsorted or a sorted T cell fraction (not recorded which). All receptors derive from a male donor with ankylosing spondylitis.

This chain connects TRBV2 to TRBJ2-7; possible D gene TRBD1, 7 bases. The ends were cut back, 4 bases at V and 6 bases at J, with 16 bases in the middle. The CDR3 has 14 amino acids. Germline CDR1 SNHLY, CDR2 FYNNEI. Here the CDR3 DNA reads TGTGCCAGCAGTGTCGGCAGGGGGACTGCCGAGCAGTACTTC. Residues: CASSVGRGTAEQYF. Together with reference TRBV2 and TRBJ2-7, the CDR3 gives the full variable domain: EPEVTQTPSHQVTQMGQEVILRCVPISNHLYFYWYRQILGQKVEFLVSFYNNEISEKSEIFDDQFSVERPDGSNFTLKIRSTKLEDSAMYFCASSVGRGTAEQYFGPGTRLTVT.

At least ten counts were recorded for this clonotype. The rearrangement joins TRBV12-3 or TRBV12-4 to TRBJ2-4; D is ambiguous. The CDR3 has 12 residues. Trimming removed 1 base from V and 9 bases from J, with 7 bases in between. This chain's CDR3 is CASSLDSGIQYF. In DNA, the CDR3 is TGTGCCAGCAGTTTAGACTCAGGCATTCAGTACTTC.

There are a few counts of this clonotype. The chain carries TRBV20-1 and TRBJ1-2, with a possible D match to TRBD1 (5 bases). Germline-derived CDR1 and CDR2 are DFQATT and SNEGSKA (reference sequence). The CDR3 consists of 15 residues. The V and J ends lost 3 bases and 7 bases respectively, with 21 bases between them. CDR3 sequence (DNA): TGCAGTGCTAGGCCCCCGGGGGTTCTGTACCGTGGCTACACCTTC. Translation gives CSARPPGVLYRGYTF.

This sequence joins TRBV7-8 and TRBJ2-5, with 15 positions matching TRBD2. Germline CDR1 is SGHVS and CDR2 is FQNEAQ. The CDR3 runs to 17 residues. V shed 4 bases and J 5 bases; nucleotides not matched to a gene: 8. The CDR3 protein is CASSSRLGLAGGETQYF. CDR3 sequence (DNA): TGTGCCAGCAGCTCGAGACTAGGACTAGCGGGAGGGGAGACCCAGTACTTC. Using reference TRBV7-8 and TRBJ2-5 for the parts outside the CDR3, the full variable domain is GAGVSQSPRYKVAKRGQDVALRCDPISGHVSLFWYQQALGQGPEFLTYFQNEAQLDKSGLPSDRFFAERPEGSVSTLKIQRTQQEDSAVYLCASSSRLGLAGGETQYFGPGTRLLVL.

There are a few counts of this clonotype. The chain combines TRBV20-1 with TRBJ2-3; 9 positions match TRBD2. V shed 2 bases, J shed 4 bases, and the junction held 10 bases outside the gene matches. The CDR3 spans 16 residues. Germline assignment: CDR1 DFQATT and CDR2 SNEGSKA (reference sequence). The CDR3 region is CSARRGGGGAPDTQYF. The CDR3 DNA reads TGCAGTGCTAGAAGAGGTGGCGGGGGGGCCCCAGATACGCAGTATTTT.